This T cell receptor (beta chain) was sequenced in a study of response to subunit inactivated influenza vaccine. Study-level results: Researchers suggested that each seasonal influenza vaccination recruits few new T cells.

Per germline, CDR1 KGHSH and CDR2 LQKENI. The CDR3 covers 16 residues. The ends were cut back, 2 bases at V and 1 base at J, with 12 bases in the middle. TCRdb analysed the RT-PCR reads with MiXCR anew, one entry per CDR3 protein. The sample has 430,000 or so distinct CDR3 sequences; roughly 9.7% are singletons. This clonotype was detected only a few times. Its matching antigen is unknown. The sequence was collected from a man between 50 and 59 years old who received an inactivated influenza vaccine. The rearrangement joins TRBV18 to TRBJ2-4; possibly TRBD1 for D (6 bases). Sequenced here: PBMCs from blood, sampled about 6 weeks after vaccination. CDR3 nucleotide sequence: TGTGCCAGCTCACCAAGGGGGAAGAGGGCCAAAAACATTCAGTACTTC. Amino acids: CASSPRGKRAKNIQYF.